The 25 T cell receptor beta chains below all came from one sample that was sequenced in a study of pediatric ulcerative colitis. TCRdb's table, derived via immunoSEQ multiplex PCR, lists solely in-frame clones and lacks some. The top ten hold 20% to 25% of the sample, which has 30,000 to 45,000 clones, roughly 80% seen once. The sample comprised blood. These receptors were taken from a girl between 10 and 17 years old with moderate ulcerative colitis.

The chain has TRBV5-6 and TRBJ1-1; D may be TRBD1 (5 bases). From germline, CDR1 is SGHDT and CDR2 YYEEEE. The CDR3 totals 14 residues. V lost 6 bases to trimming and J lost 4 bases, with 16 bases between them. CDR3 protein: CASTAQGTGTEAFF. The DNA for the CDR3 is TGTGCCAGCACCGCCCAAGGGACCGGCACTGAAGCTTTCTTT.

The chain is built from TRBV7-2 and TRBJ1-2; the D gene is possibly TRBD1 (6 bases). Between the trimmed V and J ends, which lost 2 bases and 2 bases, there was a span of 9 bases. The germline V gene encodes CDR1 SGHTA and CDR2 FQGNSA. CDR3 length: 14 residues. The CDR3 is CASSLLGQNYGYTF. CDR3 nucleotide sequence: TGTGCCAGCAGCTTATTGGGACAAAACTATGGCTACACCTTC.

The rearrangement joins TRBV28 to TRBJ1-2; a weak D match, TRBD1 (6 bases). CDR1 MDHEN and CDR2 SYDVKM come from the germline V gene. The CDR3 has 15 amino acids. V was trimmed by 10 bases and J by 0 bases, leaving 18 bases between them. The CDR3 DNA is TGTGCCACTGGCAGGGGACCCATAGCTAACTATGGCTACACCTTC. It specifies CATGRGPIANYGYTF.

This clone was seen just once. V gene TRBV5-1 combines with J gene TRBJ2-1, with 8 bases lining up with TRBD1. Germline loops: CDR1 SGHRS, CDR2 YFSETQ. Losses at the gene ends were 3 bases for V and 5 bases for J; bases not matched to a gene: 7. This CDR3 has 15 amino acids. The CDR3 DNA reads TGCGCCAGCAGCTCCGGGACAGGCGAAGACAATGAGCAGTTCTTC. Translated, it gives CASSSGTGEDNEQFF. Filled out from reference TRBV5-1 and TRBJ2-1, the complete variable domain reads KAGVTQTPRYLIKTRGQQVTLSCSPISGHRSVSWYQQTPGQGLQFLFEYFSETQRNKGNFPGRFSGRQFSNSRSEMNVSTLELGDSALYLCASSSGTGEDNEQFFGPGTRLTVL.

The V gene is TRBV6-5, the J gene TRBJ1-1; D call uncertain. The CDR3 runs to 15 residues. With 0 bases removed from V and 1 base from J, the gap between germline ends came to 9 bases. The germline gives CDR1 MNHEY, CDR2 SVGAGI. In nucleotides, the CDR3 is TGTGCCAGCAGTTACTCGTATAACCCGAACACTGAAGCTTTCTTT. It translates to CASSYSYNPNTEAFF.

The chain uses TRBV29-1 and TRBJ1-2; no clear D. The V gene's germline CDR1 is SQVTM and CDR2 ANQGSEA. Trimming took off 4 bases at V and 2 bases at J, with 11 bases between the two ends. The CDR3 totals 13 residues. The CDR3, as DNA: TGCAGCGTTGGCCCCCACGGGAACTATGGCTACACCTTC. Its protein product is CSVGPHGNYGYTF.

The genes are TRBV5-1 and TRBJ2-7, with 8 bases identical to TRBD2. Germline trimming cut 1 base from V and 3 bases from J; bases unmatched to any gene: 3. Germline V gives CDR1 SGHRS, CDR2 YFSETQ. CDR3 length: 14 amino acids. CDR3 region: CASSLTSGYYEQYF. The CDR3 DNA is TGCGCCAGCAGCTTGACTAGCGGATACTACGAGCAGTACTTC.

The chain uses TRBV4-3 and TRBJ2-1, with 7 bases fitting TRBD2. The CDR3 sequence is 15 residues long. V was pared by 1 base and J by 2 bases, with 2 bases of the junction left unmatched. CDR1 is LGHNA and CDR2 is YSLEER in the germline V gene. CDR3 region: CASSQGEGTYNEQFF. The CDR3 coding sequence is TGCGCCAGCAGCCAAGGGGAGGGTACCTACAATGAGCAGTTCTTC.

The rearrangement uses TRBV11-2 and TRBJ1-2, with 10 nucleotides matching TRBD1. The CDR3 runs 15 residues. Germline CDR1 reads SGHAT; CDR2 reads FQNNGV. Losses at the gene ends were 5 bases for V and 7 bases for J; bases not matched to a gene: 10. This CDR3 is CASSLDRGQLFGYTF. CDR3 in DNA: TGTGCCAGCAGCCTCGACAGGGGGCAGCTATTTGGCTACACCTTC. Full variable domain (rest looked up from reference TRBV11-2 and TRBJ1-2): EAGVAQSPRYKIIEKRQSVAFWCNPISGHATLYWYQQILGQGPKLLIQFQNNGVVDDSQLPKDRFSAERLKGVDSTLKIQPAKLEDSAVYLCASSLDRGQLFGYTFGSGTRLTVV.

This chain's CDR3 is CASSLLGETNYGYTF. The CDR3 DNA follows: TGTGCCAGCAGTCTCCTAGGGGAAACTAACTATGGCTACACCTTC. The chain links TRBV28 to TRBJ1-2; D is possibly TRBD1 (5 bases). The V gene's germline CDR1 is MDHEN and CDR2 SYDVKM. V lost 5 bases and J lost 0, with 13 bases in between. The CDR3 sequence is 15 residues long.

The chain employs TRBV29-1 and TRBJ2-1; 7 nucleotides match TRBD1. The CDR3 sequence is 14 residues long. V trimming: 5 bases; J trimming: 0 bases; junction bases outside the gene matches: 4. In germline, CDR1 is SQVTM, CDR2 ANQGSEA. CDR3 amino acids: CSVSTGSSYNEQFF. The CDR3 coding sequence is TGCAGCGTTTCGACAGGGAGCTCCTACAATGAGCAGTTCTTC.

The V call is TRBV7-2, the J call TRBJ1-2; D gene unclear. V lost 1 base and J 4 bases, leaving 4 bases between the germline ends. The CDR3 sequence is 12 residues long. CDR1 SGHTA and CDR2 FQGNSA come from the germline V gene. The CDR3 region has the DNA TGTGCCAGCAGCTTAGTAAGCTATGGCTACACCTTC. This codes for CASSLVSYGYTF.

This sequence joins TRBV20-1 and TRBJ1-5; D not certain. Per the germline V gene, CDR1 is DFQATT and CDR2 is SNEGSKA (reference sequence). This CDR3 region has 11 residues. Deletions cut 8 bases from V and 5 bases from J, with 10 bases between. DNA of the CDR3: TGCAGTACGAAACTGGATCAGCCCCAGCATTTT. Residues: CSTKLDQPQHF.

The rearrangement links TRBV19 to TRBJ2-3; no clear D. The CDR3 has 11 amino acids. Germline-derived CDR1 and CDR2 are LNHDA and SQIVND (reference sequence). V lost 8 bases and J 4 bases, leaving 7 bases between the germline ends. This CDR3 is CASRTADTQYF. The CDR3 DNA follows: TGTGCCAGTCGGACGGCAGATACGCAGTATTTT.

In DNA, the CDR3 is TGCGCCAGCAGCTTTACGGAAGGCCGGGCAGATACGCAGTATTTT. Translating gives CASSFTEGRADTQYF. The chain links TRBV5-1 to TRBJ2-3; D gene unclear. Trimming pared 2 bases from V and 4 bases from J, leaving 14 bases between. Germline assignment: CDR1 SGHRS and CDR2 YFSETQ. The CDR3 has 15 amino acids.

V is TRBV6-5 and J is TRBJ2-6, with unresolved D. Trimming removed 5 bases from V and 4 bases from J, with 9 bases in between. CDR3 length: 14 residues. Germline lookup yields CDR1 MNHEY and CDR2 SVGAGI. CDR3 protein: CASSRSSGANVLTF. In DNA form, the CDR3 reads TGTGCCAGCAGTAGGTCGTCAGGGGCCAACGTCCTGACTTTC.

The rearrangement links TRBV6-1 to TRBJ1-3, with D possibly being TRBD1 (5 bases). The CDR3 covers 14 residues. The germline CDR1 and CDR2 sequences are MNHNS and SASEGT. The V end lost 6 bases, the J end lost 2 bases, and 11 bases lay between the germline ends. The CDR3 is CASRTLGAGNTIYF. The CDR3 DNA follows: TGTGCCAGCAGGACCCTAGGGGCTGGAAACACCATATATTTT.

This clone came up a few times. The rearrangement links TRBV7-9 to TRBJ1-2; 8 bases are shared with TRBD1. CDR3 size: 15 residues. V was pared by 5 bases and J by 6 bases, with 11 bases of the junction left unmatched. Germline V gene sequence: CDR1 SEHNR, CDR2 FQNEAQ (reference sequence). CDR3: CASSPAGQVHDGYTF. The CDR3 coding sequence is TGTGCCAGCAGCCCCGCGGGACAGGTCCATGATGGCTACACCTTC.

V is TRBV18 and J is TRBJ1-2; the D gene is possibly TRBD1 (5 bases). V lost 6 bases and J 7 bases, leaving 21 bases between the germline ends. This CDR3 contains 15 residues. Germline V gene sequence: CDR1 KGHSH, CDR2 LQKENI. CDR3 protein: CASSPFTRGEAGYTF. The DNA of the CDR3 is TGTGCCAGCTCGCCATTTACTCGGGGGGAGGCTGGCTACACCTTC.

V gene TRBV2 combines with J gene TRBJ2-5; possibly TRBD1 for D (5 bases). The germline V gene has CDR1 SNHLY and CDR2 FYNNEI. V was trimmed by 8 bases and J by 4 bases, leaving 14 bases between them. CDR3 size: 13 residues. This CDR3 reads CASSRERGETQYF. In DNA, the CDR3 is TGTGCCAGCTCCAGGGAAAGGGGAGAGACCCAGTACTTC. Supplemented by reference TRBV2 and TRBJ2-5, the full variable domain reads EPEVTQTPSHQVTQMGQEVILRCVPISNHLYFYWYRQILGQKVEFLVSFYNNEISEKSEIFDDQFSVERPDGSNFTLKIRSTKLEDSAMYFCASSRERGETQYFGPGTRLLVL.

The chain recombines TRBV15 with TRBJ2-5; the match to TRBD2 covers 7 bases. Germline CDR1 LNHNV, CDR2 YYDKDF (reference sequence). Losses at the gene ends were 5 bases for V and 5 bases for J; bases not matched to a gene: 8. This CDR3 is built from 14 residues. CDR3 sequence (DNA): TGTGCCACCAGCGGCGCGGGAGTAGTGGAGACCCAGTACTTC. It is translated as CATSGAGVVETQYF.

This clone was recorded only once. This chain links TRBV5-1 with TRBJ2-5; 7 bases line up with TRBD1. The V segment lost 2 bases and the J segment 4 bases; nucleotides outside the gene matches: 5. The CDR3 is 14 residues long. Germline V gene lookup returns CDR1 SGHRS and CDR2 YFSETQ. In nucleotides, the CDR3 is TGCGCCAGCAGCTTAGGGACAGCGATAGAGACCCAGTACTTC. It specifies CASSLGTAIETQYF.

This chain links TRBV7-2 with TRBJ1-1; tentative D call: TRBD1 (5 bases). Germline loops: CDR1 SGHTA, CDR2 FQGNSA. Trimming took off 5 bases at V and 0 bases at J, with 13 bases between the two ends. This CDR3 is built from 15 residues. The CDR3 DNA sequence: TGTGCCAGCAGCCACCTTAGGGGACTGAACACTGAAGCTTTCTTT. Translating it yields CASSHLRGLNTEAFF.

This clone was observed once. The junction and the germline gene differ at one end; a read error may be behind it. This sequence joins TRBV5-1 and TRBJ1-5; TRBD1 aligns across 7 bases. The CDR3 runs 15 residues. Germline CDR1 and CDR2: SGHRS and YFSETQ. The CDR3: CAGSRSGTADQPQHF. CDR3 coding DNA: TGCGCCGGCAGCAGGTCCGGGACAGCGGATCAGCCCCAGCATTTT. Supplemented by reference TRBV5-1 and TRBJ1-5, the full variable domain reads KAGVTQTPRYLIKTRGQQVTLSCSPISGHRSVSWYQQTPGQGLQFLFEYFSETQRNKGNFPGRFSGRQFSNSRSEMNVSTLELGDSALYLCAGSRSGTADQPQHFGDGTRLSIL.

The chain links TRBV5-1 to TRBJ2-7; 8 positions agree with TRBD1. Germline V lookup: CDR1 SGHRS, CDR2 YFSETQ. This CDR3 has 13 residues. V shed 4 bases, J shed 7 bases, and the junction held 7 bases outside the gene matches. The CDR3 sequence: CASSPLDREEQYF. The CDR3 DNA follows: TGCGCCAGCAGCCCCCTGGACAGGGAGGAGCAGTACTTC.